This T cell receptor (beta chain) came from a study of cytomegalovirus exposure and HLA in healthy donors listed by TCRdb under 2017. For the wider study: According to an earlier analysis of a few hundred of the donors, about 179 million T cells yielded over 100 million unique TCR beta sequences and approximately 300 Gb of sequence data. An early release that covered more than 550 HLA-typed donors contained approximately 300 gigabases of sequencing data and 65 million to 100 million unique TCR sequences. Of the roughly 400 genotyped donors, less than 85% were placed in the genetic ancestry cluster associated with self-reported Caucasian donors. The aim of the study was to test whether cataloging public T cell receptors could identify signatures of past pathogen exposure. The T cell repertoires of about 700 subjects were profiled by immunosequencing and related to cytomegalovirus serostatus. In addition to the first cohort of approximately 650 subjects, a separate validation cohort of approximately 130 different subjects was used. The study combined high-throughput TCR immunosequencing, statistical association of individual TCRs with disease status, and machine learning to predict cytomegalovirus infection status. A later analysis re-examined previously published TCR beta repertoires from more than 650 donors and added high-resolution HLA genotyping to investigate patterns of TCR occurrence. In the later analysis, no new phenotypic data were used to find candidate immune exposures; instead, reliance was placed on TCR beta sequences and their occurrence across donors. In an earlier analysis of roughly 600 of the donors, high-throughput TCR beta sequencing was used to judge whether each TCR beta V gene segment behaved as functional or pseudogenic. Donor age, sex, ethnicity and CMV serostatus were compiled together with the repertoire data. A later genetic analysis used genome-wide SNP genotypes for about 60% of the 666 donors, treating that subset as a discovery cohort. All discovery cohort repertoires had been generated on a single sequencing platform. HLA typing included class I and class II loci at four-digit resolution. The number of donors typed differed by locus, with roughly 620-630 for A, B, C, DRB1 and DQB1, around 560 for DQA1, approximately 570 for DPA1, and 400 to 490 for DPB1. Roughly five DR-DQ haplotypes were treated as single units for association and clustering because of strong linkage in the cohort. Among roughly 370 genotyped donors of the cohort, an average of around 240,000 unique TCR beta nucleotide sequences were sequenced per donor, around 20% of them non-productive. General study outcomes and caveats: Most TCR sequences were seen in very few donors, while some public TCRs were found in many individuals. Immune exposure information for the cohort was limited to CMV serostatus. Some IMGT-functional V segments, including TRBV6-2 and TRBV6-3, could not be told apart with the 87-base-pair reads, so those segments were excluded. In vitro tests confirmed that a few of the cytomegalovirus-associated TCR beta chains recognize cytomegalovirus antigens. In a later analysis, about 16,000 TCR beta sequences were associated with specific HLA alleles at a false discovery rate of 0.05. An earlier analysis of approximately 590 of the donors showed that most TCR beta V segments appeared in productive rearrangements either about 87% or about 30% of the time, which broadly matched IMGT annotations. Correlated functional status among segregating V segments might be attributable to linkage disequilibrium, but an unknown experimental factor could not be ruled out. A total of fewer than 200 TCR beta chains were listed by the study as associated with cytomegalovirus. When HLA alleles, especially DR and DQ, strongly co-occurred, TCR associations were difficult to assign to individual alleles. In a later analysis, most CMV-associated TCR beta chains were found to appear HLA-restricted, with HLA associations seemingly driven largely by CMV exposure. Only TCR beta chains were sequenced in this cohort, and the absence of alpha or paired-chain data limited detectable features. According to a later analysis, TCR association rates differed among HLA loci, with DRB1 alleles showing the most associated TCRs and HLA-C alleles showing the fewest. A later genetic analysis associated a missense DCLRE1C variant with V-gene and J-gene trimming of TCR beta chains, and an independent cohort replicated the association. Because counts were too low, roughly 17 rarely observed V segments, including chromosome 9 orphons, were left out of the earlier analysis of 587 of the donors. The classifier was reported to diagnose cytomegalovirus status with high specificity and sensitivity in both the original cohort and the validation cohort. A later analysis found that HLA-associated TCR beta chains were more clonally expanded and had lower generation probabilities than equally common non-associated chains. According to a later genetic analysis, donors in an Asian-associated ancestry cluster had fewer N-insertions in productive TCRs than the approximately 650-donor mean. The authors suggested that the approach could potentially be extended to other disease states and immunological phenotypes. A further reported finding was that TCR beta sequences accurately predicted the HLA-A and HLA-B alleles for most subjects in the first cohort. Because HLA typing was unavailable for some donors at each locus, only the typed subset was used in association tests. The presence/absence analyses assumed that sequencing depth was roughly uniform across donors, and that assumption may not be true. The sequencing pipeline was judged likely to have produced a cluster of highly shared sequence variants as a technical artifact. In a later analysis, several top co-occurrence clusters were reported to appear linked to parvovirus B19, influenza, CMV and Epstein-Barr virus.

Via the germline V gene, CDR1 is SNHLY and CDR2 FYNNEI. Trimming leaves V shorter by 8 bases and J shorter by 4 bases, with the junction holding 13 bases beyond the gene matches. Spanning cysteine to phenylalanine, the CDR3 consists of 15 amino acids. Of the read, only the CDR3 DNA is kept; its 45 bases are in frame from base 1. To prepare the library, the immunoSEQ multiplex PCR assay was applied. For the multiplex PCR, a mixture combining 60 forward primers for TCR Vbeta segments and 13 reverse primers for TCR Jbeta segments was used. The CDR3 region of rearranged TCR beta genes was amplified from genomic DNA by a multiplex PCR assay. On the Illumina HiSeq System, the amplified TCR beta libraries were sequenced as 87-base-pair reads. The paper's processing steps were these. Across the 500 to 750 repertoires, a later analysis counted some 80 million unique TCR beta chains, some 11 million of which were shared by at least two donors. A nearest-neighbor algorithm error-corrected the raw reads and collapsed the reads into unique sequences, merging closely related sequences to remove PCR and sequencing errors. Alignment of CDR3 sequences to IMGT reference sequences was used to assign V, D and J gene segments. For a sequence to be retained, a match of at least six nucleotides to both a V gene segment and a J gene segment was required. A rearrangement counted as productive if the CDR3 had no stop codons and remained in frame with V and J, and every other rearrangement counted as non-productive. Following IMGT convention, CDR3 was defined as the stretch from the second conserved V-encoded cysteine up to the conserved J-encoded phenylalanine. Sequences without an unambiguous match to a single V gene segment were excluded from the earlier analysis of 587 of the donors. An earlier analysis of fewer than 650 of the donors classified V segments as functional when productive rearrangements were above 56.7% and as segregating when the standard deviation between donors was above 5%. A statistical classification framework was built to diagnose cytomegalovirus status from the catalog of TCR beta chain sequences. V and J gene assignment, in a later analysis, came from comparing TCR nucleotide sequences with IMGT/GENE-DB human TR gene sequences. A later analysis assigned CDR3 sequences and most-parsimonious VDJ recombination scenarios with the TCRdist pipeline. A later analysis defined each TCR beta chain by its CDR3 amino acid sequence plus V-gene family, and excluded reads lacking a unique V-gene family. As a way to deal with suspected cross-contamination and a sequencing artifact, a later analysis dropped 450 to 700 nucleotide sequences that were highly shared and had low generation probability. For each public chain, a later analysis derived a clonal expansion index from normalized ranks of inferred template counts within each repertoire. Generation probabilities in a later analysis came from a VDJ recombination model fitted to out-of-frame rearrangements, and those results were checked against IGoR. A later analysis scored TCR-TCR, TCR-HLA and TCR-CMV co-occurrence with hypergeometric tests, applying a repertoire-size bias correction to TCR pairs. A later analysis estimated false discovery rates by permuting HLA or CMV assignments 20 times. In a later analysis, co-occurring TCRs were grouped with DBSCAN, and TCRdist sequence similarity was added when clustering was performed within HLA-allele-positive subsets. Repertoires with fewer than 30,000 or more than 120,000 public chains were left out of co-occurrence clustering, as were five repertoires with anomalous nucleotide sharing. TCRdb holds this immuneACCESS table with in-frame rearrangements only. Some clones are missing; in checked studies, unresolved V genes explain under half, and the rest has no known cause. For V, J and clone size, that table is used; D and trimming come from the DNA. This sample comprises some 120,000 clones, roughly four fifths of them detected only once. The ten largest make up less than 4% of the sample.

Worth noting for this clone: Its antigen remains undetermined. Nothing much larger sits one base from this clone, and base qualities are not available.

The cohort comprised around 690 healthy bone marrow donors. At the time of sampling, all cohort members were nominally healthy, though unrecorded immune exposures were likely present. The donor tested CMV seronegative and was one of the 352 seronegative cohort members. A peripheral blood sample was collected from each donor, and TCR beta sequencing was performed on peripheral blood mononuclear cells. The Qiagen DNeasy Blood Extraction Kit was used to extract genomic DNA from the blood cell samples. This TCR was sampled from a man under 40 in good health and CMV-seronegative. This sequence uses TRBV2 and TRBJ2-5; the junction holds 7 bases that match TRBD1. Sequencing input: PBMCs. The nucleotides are TGTGCCAGCCGACGACAGGGAGCCTCAGGAGAGACCCAGTACTTC. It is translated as CASRRQGASGETQYF.